The T cell receptor beta chain described here comes from a study of T cell responses to AZD1222 COVID-19 vaccine (dated by TCRdb to about 2021). In terms of the full investigation: AZD1222 recipients given second doses at about 4 weeks or at about 12 weeks were pooled, since spike-specific TCR depth and breadth were not found to differ between the two schedules. TCR sequencing covered roughly 230 trial participants: 207 given two doses of AZD1222 and 26 given two doses of MenACWY control vaccine. Enrollment into the trials was organized by age into subgroups of 18-55, 56-69 and 70-plus years, and those subgroups contained approximately 160, 26 and 62 TCR-sequenced participants, respectively. What the research found in general, with its limitations: Nearly half of unique spike-specific TCRs reportedly recognized epitopes outside regions mutated in the B.1.351 and B.1.1.7 variants. Because no samples from the day 14 peak response were available, repertoires could be characterized only after the peak T cell response. Only a handful of AZD1222 recipients were SARS-CoV-2 seropositive at baseline, limiting conclusions about previously exposed vaccinees. Participants were mostly white British and included more females than males, and it was suggested by the authors that clonal diversity may have been underestimated. The vaccine-associated CD4 TCRs covered the entire spike protein, and the dominant responses fell in regions 160-218 and 743-854. After two AZD1222 doses, both the breadth and the depth of spike-specific TCRs were significantly higher than at day 0 and than in MenACWY recipients. In the small 56-69-year group, the increase in depth fell short of significance, most likely because of low power.

V is cut by 5 bases and J by 1 base, and the space between the germline ends is 8 bases. CDR1 and CDR2, looked up from the germline V gene, are SNHLY and FYNNEI. There are 14 amino acids in the CDR3, from cysteine to phenylalanine inclusive. Just the 42-base CDR3 DNA is kept, in frame starting at base 1. A remark on this clone: Its antigen is currently not known. No much larger clone exists at a distance of one base, and base qualities are not known.

The CDR3 regions of human TCRbeta chains were analyzed by immunosequencing. The paper's data handling went like this. Repertoire TCRs were matched against a reference library of SARS-CoV-2-specific TCRs generated with the MIRA antigen-specificity platform. Breadth was defined as the fraction of unique TCRs that were SARS-CoV-2-associated. Depth was defined as the fraction of total T cells that were SARS-CoV-2-associated. Using the MIRA data, every spike-specific TCR was mapped to the spike region that the TCR reacted to and assigned to either a CD4 or a CD8 class. Log10-transformed breadth and depth values were compared by one-way ANOVA with Sidak's multiple comparisons tests. TCRdb obtained this table from immuneACCESS and retained in-frame rearrangements with V and J assigned. These tables miss some clones; where compared with another copy, unresolved V genes account for less than half of the shortfall, and the remainder is unexplained. V and J calls and clone size are as listed in that table; D and trimming were resolved from the DNA. The sample data list roughly 100,000 clones, and 90% of these were observed just once. Clones ranked in the top ten supply 5.1% of the sample.

The sample's time point, from its label and the paper: baseline before first vaccination. Vaccinee samples were obtained from the UK trials COV001 and COV002, which included a single-blind randomized controlled phase 2/3 trial of AZD1222 (ChAdOx1 nCoV-19) in healthy adults. For TCRbeta chain sequencing, PBMC samples from trial participants were taken at day 0 and at day 28 after the second dose. The starting material was peripheral blood, obtained on day 0 of AZD1222 vaccination. The clonotype comes from an adult in good health. Here the chain combines TRBV2 and TRBJ1-4; the best D guess is TRBD1, with 5 bases matching. The bases read TGTGCCAGCAGTTGGACACTAACTAATGAAAAACTGTTTTTT. The translation is CASSWTLTNEKLFF.